This T cell receptor beta chain is from a study of cytomegalovirus exposure and HLA in healthy donors. Findings and limits, study-wide: Previous analysis showed most TCR beta V segments were productive about 87% or about 30% of the time. Reports showed the classifier diagnosing cytomegalovirus status with high specificity and sensitivity.

Concerning this clone itself: Its antigen is unidentified.

The PCR made use of 60 Vbeta and 13 Jbeta primers. Libraries were prepared by immunoSEQ multiplex PCR; TCRdb keeps only in-frame clonotypes and omits some of them. This table holds approximately 160,000 clones, around three fifths found once. The sample taken for sequencing was PBMCs. This sequence was found in a woman aged 25 to 45 in good health and CMV-seropositive.

CDR3 coding DNA: TGTGCCAGCAGTTATCGGGAGAGATTCGGGCAGTACTTC. Translating it yields CASSYRERFGQYF. The genes are TRBV6-9 and TRBJ2-7, with D tentatively TRBD2 (6 bases). Germline assignment: CDR1 MNHGY and CDR2 SVAAGI. The ends were cut back, 2 bases at V and 9 bases at J, with 14 bases in the middle. The CDR3 has 13 residues.